The 5 T cell receptor beta chains below all came from one sample that was sequenced in a study of CD8 T cells in ankylosing spondylitis (dated by TCRdb to between 2016 and 2019). Paper-wide results and their limitations: A TCR beta motif made up of roughly eight highly homologous amino acid variants appeared to be characteristic of blood from ankylosing spondylitis patients.

Libraries were constructed by 5' RACE. TCRdb records Illumina HiSeq 2500 as the sequencer. The public reads were reanalyzed by TCRdb: fastp trimming at Q25, MiXCR alignment, in-frame beta chains only. Entries that share a CDR3 protein sequence are merged under the most common genes and DNA. This sample lists roughly 490,000 distinct CDR3 sequences; less than 6% were detected once. The top ten hold around 3.4% of the sample. No antigen has been assigned to these receptors. The sample taken for sequencing was blood, either unsorted or a sorted T cell fraction (not recorded which). These receptors all stem from a male donor with ankylosing spondylitis.

This clonotype was recorded many times. This chain uses TRBV12-3 or TRBV12-4 with TRBJ2-7; no reliable D call. Trimming cost V 2 bases and J 0 bases, with 8 bases left between them. The CDR3 totals 14 residues. CDR3 nucleotides: TGTGCCAGCAGTTTAACAGTTACCTCCTACGAGCAGTACTTC. Amino acid sequence: CASSLTVTSYEQYF.

The table lists this clonotype with many counts. The chain employs TRBV4-3 and TRBJ2-5, with a possible D match to TRBD1 (5 bases). Trimming pared 1 base from V and 3 bases from J, leaving 12 bases between. This CDR3 contains 15 residues. CDR1 and CDR2 from the germline V gene are LGHNA and YSLEER. The CDR3 sequence: CASSQAGRDKETQYF. CDR3 coding DNA: TGCGCCAGCAGCCAAGCGGGCAGGGATAAAGAGACCCAGTACTTC.

This clonotype was found many times. V is TRBV5-1 and J is TRBJ2-2; TRBD1 aligns across 8 bases. Germline-derived CDR1 and CDR2 are SGHRS and YFSETQ. The CDR3 consists of 16 residues. Trimming removed 0 bases from V and 3 bases from J; junction bases left unmatched: 4. The CDR3: CASSLVSGGHTGELFF. DNA for the CDR3: TGCGCCAGCAGCTTGGTATCAGGGGGCCACACCGGGGAGCTGTTTTTT.

This clonotype was counted many times. V usage is TRBV6-1 and J usage is TRBJ2-2; possibly TRBD1 or TRBD2 for D (5 bases each). The CDR3 loop spans 16 amino acids. The germline V and J ends were trimmed by 8 bases and 0 bases, with 16 bases remaining between them. Per germline, CDR1 MNHNS and CDR2 SASEGT. The CDR3 nucleotides read TGTGCCAGCCGGGACGGATTAAGACCGAACACCGGGGAGCTGTTTTTT. Translating it yields CASRDGLRPNTGELFF.

This clonotype has only a few counts. V usage is TRBV6-5 and J usage is TRBJ2-5, with 9 positions matching TRBD2. CDR1 is MNHEY, CDR2 SVGAGI, per germline. This CDR3 spans 15 amino acids. V dropped 3 bases and J dropped 4; count of bases not matched to a gene: 6. The DNA for the CDR3 is TGTGCCAGCAGTTATGGCGGGAGGGCCCGAGAGACCCAGTACTTC. It translates to CASSYGGRARETQYF.